The 3 T cell receptor beta chains below come from one sample, sequenced in a study of blood T cell repertoires in COVID-19. Clones were sequenced by immunoSEQ multiplex PCR, and TCRdb holds only the in-frame ones, with some missing. The table has a few hundred thousand clones, around nine tenths seen once; the top ten hold 10%. The material sequenced was PBMCs or T cells enriched from blood (not recorded which). Every receptor here comes from a woman in her forties or fifties who had recovered from COVID-19.

The rearrangement joins TRBV7-2 to TRBJ1-1; 7 nucleotides align to TRBD1. The CDR3 extends over 16 amino acids. The V segment lost 6 bases and the J segment 0 bases; nucleotides outside the gene matches: 10. CDR1 SGHTA and CDR2 FQGNSA come from the germline V gene. This CDR3 reads CASRLPGTEMNTEAFF. Written as DNA, the CDR3 is TGTGCCAGCAGACTCCCGGGGACAGAAATGAACACTGAAGCTTTCTTT.

This chain uses TRBV7-8 with TRBJ1-5, with a possible D match to TRBD1 (5 bases). CDR1 is SGHVS and CDR2 is FQNEAQ in the germline V gene. Trimming removed 0 bases from V and 10 bases from J, with 7 bases in between. The CDR3 runs 12 residues. The CDR3 region has the DNA TGTGCCAGCAGCTTAGCGGGACTCCCCCAGCATTTT. Translating it yields CASSLAGLPQHF.

In this sample, this clone turned up once. The chain is built from TRBV2 and TRBJ1-1; D is possibly TRBD1 (6 bases). Between the trimmed V and J ends, which lost 6 bases and 0 bases, there was a span of 8 bases. From germline, CDR1 is SNHLY and CDR2 FYNNEI. The CDR3 is made up of 13 amino acids. For the CDR3, the DNA is TGTGCCAGCAGGGACAGCATGAACACTGAAGCTTTCTTT. Protein: CASRDSMNTEAFF.